Below are 17 T cell receptor beta chains sequenced from a single sample in a study of cytomegalovirus exposure and HLA in healthy donors. 13 Jbeta primers and 60 Vbeta primers were used for the PCR. The method was immunoSEQ multiplex PCR; TCRdb's version includes in-frame clones alone and lacks a portion of them. The profile shows 65,000 to 100,000 clones, approximately 71% of them singletons. Sequenced sample: PBMCs. The source is a middle-aged man in good health and CMV-seronegative.

This clone turned up a few times. The genes are TRBV19 and TRBJ1-2; 9 bases map to TRBD1. CDR3 length equals 14 residues. J lost 8 bases, V lost 4 bases, and 8 bases had no gene match. The V gene's germline CDR1 is LNHDA and CDR2 SQIVND (reference sequence). The CDR3 DNA is TGTGCCAGTAGTACGACCGGGACAGGGCGAGGCTACACCTTC. Translated, it gives CASSTTGTGRGYTF. The full variable domain, rest sourced from reference TRBV19 and TRBJ1-2, is DGGITQSPKYLFRKEGQNVTLSCEQNLNHDAMYWYRQDPGQGLRLIYYSQIVNDFQKGDIAEGYSVSREKKESFPLTVTSAQKNPTAFYLCASSTTGTGRGYTFGSGTRLTVV.

The V call is TRBV5-4, the J call TRBJ2-7, with D possibly TRBD1 on 6 matching bases. Germline CDR1 SGHNT, CDR2 YYREEE (reference sequence). Trimming pared 4 bases from V and 2 bases from J, leaving 13 bases between. This CDR3 region has 14 residues. The CDR3 DNA reads TGTGCCAGCAGCCTCCTGGACAGCACCTACGAGCAGTACTTC. Protein: CASSLLDSTYEQYF.

The genes are TRBV27 and TRBJ1-2; 10 nucleotides align to TRBD1. V was pared by 3 bases and J by 4 bases, with 2 bases of the junction left unmatched. CDR3 length: 14 amino acids. The germline gives CDR1 MNHEY, CDR2 SMNVEV (reference sequence). The CDR3 DNA sequence: TGTGCCAGCAGTTTTGGACAGGGGGTCTATGGCTACACCTTC. It translates to CASSFGQGVYGYTF.

The chain recombines TRBV7-9 with TRBJ2-7, with 10 bases identical to TRBD1. The CDR3 is made up of 16 amino acids. Germline CDR1 is SEHNR and CDR2 is FQNEAQ (reference sequence). V shed 5 bases and J 2 bases; nucleotides not matched to a gene: 9. The CDR3 nucleotides are TGTGCCAGCAGCCAGCCTCAGGACAGGGGGGCCTACGAGCAGTACTTC. This translates into CASSQPQDRGAYEQYF.

The chain links TRBV10-1 to TRBJ2-7, with 7 bases aligning to TRBD2. The CDR3 has 13 residues. CDR1 is WNHNN and CDR2 is SYGVQD in the germline V gene (reference sequence). Trimming removed 4 bases from V and 4 bases from J; junction bases left unmatched: 4. CDR3 sequence (DNA): TGCGCCAGCAGTGCCGGGGGGATGTACGAGCAGTACTTC. It yields the protein CASSAGGMYEQYF.

This clone was counted once. V is TRBV9 and J is TRBJ2-1; maybe TRBD2 (6 bases). The CDR3 has 16 amino acids. The V and J ends lost 4 bases and 6 bases respectively, with 20 bases between them. Germline-derived CDR1 and CDR2 are SGDLS and YYNGEE. The chain's CDR3 is CASSPTGDGNLNEQFF. CDR3 nucleotide sequence: TGTGCCAGCAGCCCTACGGGAGACGGGAACCTCAATGAGCAGTTCTTC.

The V gene is TRBV5-1, the J gene TRBJ2-7, with 13 nucleotides matching TRBD2. Germline V gene lookup returns CDR1 SGHRS and CDR2 YFSETQ. V shed 5 bases, J shed 5 bases, and the junction held 7 bases outside the gene matches. This CDR3 spans 15 amino acids. CDR3 region: CASSYTSGGADEQYF. CDR3 nucleotides: TGCGCCAGCAGTTATACTAGCGGGGGGGCAGACGAGCAGTACTTC.

This chain uses TRBV19 with TRBJ1-1, with 7 bases lining up with TRBD1. CDR1 LNHDA and CDR2 SQIVND come from the germline V gene (reference sequence). The CDR3 is 13 amino acids. With 3 bases clipped from V and 4 bases from J, the junction kept 2 bases outside the gene matches. The DNA of the CDR3 is TGTGCCAGTAGTATTACAGGGGTCACTGAAGCTTTCTTT. Encoded protein: CASSITGVTEAFF.

This clone was counted once. The chain has TRBV7-6 and TRBJ2-1, with D possibly being TRBD1 (6 bases). The CDR3 is 16 amino acids. Trimming removed 2 bases from V and 0 bases from J, with 11 bases in between. Germline CDR1 is SGHVS and CDR2 is FNYEAQ. The CDR3 DNA sequence: TGTGCCAGCAGCTTACTCACAGGGAGCTCCTACAATGAGCAGTTCTTC. This codes for CASSLLTGSSYNEQFF.

About this clone itself: The junction departs from germline at one end; a sequencing error may be responsible. This chain connects TRBV7-7 to TRBJ1-5, with 10 bases identical to TRBD1. Germline V gene sequence: CDR1 SSHAT, CDR2 FNYEAQ (reference sequence). The CDR3 totals 21 residues. CDR3 DNA: TGTGCTAGCAGCCCTCCGGTCGCCGGGACCCAGACAGGGGGCAGCGATCAGCCCCAGCATTTT. Translated: CASSPPVAGTQTGGSDQPQHF. The whole variable domain, remainder taken from reference TRBV7-7 and TRBJ1-5, is GAGVSQSPRYKVTKRGQDVTLRCDPISSHATLYWYQQALGQGPEFLTYFNYEAQPDKSGLPSDRFSAERPEGSISTLTIQRTEQRDSAMYRCASSPPVAGTQTGGSDQPQHFGDGTRLSIL.

The CDR3: CAWSALTGTGKVFF. Written as DNA, the CDR3 is TGTGCCTGGAGTGCCCTGACCGGGACAGGGAAGGTGTTTTTT. The chain uses TRBV30 and TRBJ2-2; 9 bases fit TRBD1. Trimming removed 1 base from V and 15 bases from J; junction bases left unmatched: 12. Per the germline V gene, CDR1 is GTSNPN and CDR2 is SVGIG (reference sequence). This CDR3 has 14 residues. The full variable domain, rest sourced from reference TRBV30 and TRBJ2-2, is SQTIHQWPATLVQPVGSPLSLECTVEGTSNPNLYWYRQAAGRGLQLLFYSVGIGQISSEVPQNLSASRPQDRQFILSSKKLLLSDSGFYLCAWSALTGTGKVFFGEGSRLTVL.

The CDR3: CAISDRGQGNQPQHF. CDR3 DNA sequence: TGTGCCATCAGCGACCGGGGACAGGGCAATCAGCCCCAGCATTTT. J is TRBJ1-5 and V is TRBV10-3, with 8 bases aligning to TRBD1. The length of the CDR3 is 15 residues. After removal of 6 bases from V and 2 bases from J, the junction contained 6 bases not matched to a gene. Looked up from germline, CDR1 is ENHRY and CDR2 is SYGVKD.

The chain carries TRBV19 and TRBJ1-1, with a tentative D call TRBD1 (5 bases). The CDR3 runs 15 residues. CDR1 LNHDA and CDR2 SQIVND come from the germline V gene (reference sequence). V lost 5 bases, J lost 1 base, and 14 bases lay in between. The CDR3 region is CASSAPGRRNTEAFF. CDR3 in DNA: TGTGCCAGTAGTGCTCCAGGGCGTCGGAACACTGAAGCTTTCTTT.

The chain links TRBV11-2 to TRBJ1-3, with D perhaps matching TRBD1 (6 bases). Germline V lookup: CDR1 SGHAT, CDR2 FQNNGV. The V end was cut by 5 bases, the J end by 0 bases, with 11 bases between. This CDR3 is 15 amino acids long. The CDR3 nucleotides are TGTGCCAGCAGCCTAGGACAGAGCTCTGGAAACACCATATATTTT. As protein: CASSLGQSSGNTIYF.

In its sample, this clone was seen once. The chain employs TRBV18 and TRBJ2-5, with 10 bases lining up with TRBD2. The CDR3 contains 14 residues. The V segment lost 0 bases and the J segment 5 bases; nucleotides outside the gene matches: 0. The germline V gene has CDR1 KGHSH and CDR2 LQKENI. CDR3 loop: CASSPPGLAETQYF. CDR3 DNA sequence: TGTGCCAGCTCACCACCGGGACTAGCGGAGACCCAGTACTTC. Supplemented by reference TRBV18 and TRBJ2-5, the full variable domain reads NAGVMQNPRHLVRRRGQEARLRCSPMKGHSHVYWYRQLPEEGLKFMVYLQKENIIDESGMPKERFSAEFPKEGPSILRIQQVVRGDSAAYFCASSPPGLAETQYFGPGTRLLVL.

The rearrangement links TRBV2 to TRBJ1-4; the D gene is possibly TRBD1 (5 bases). The germline V gene has CDR1 SNHLY and CDR2 FYNNEI. The CDR3 is made up of 15 amino acids. The ends were cut back, 2 bases at V and 7 bases at J, with 14 bases in the middle. The CDR3 spells CASSEQGAYGEKLFF. CDR3 nucleotides: TGTGCCAGCAGTGAACAAGGGGCTTATGGTGAAAAACTGTTTTTT.

The chain is built from TRBV7-9 and TRBJ2-2; 9 bases align to TRBD1. Germline V lookup: CDR1 SEHNR, CDR2 FQNEAQ (reference sequence). The V gene end was trimmed by 5 bases and the J gene end by 5 bases; junction bases not matched to a gene: 9. The CDR3 has 16 residues. The CDR3 coding sequence is TGTGCCAGCAGCACCGGACAGGGGAGCAGAACCGGGGAGCTGTTTTTT. Translation gives CASSTGQGSRTGELFF. The full variable domain, in which reference TRBV7-9 and TRBJ2-2 provide the parts outside the CDR3, is DTGVSQNPRHKITKRGQNVTFRCDPISEHNRLYWYRQTLGQGPEFLTYFQNEAQLEKSRLLSDRFSAERPKGSFSTLEIQRTEQGDSAMYLCASSTGQGSRTGELFFGEGSRLTVL.